The clone carrying this TCR beta chain was detected only once. This CDR3 is 14 amino acids long. The trim removed 4 bases at V and 11 bases at J, leaving 8 bases unmatched. CDR1 is SGHDN, CDR2 FVKESK, per germline. Treatment of the sample: some 19 received Ad26.COV2.S at low or high dose, single or two shots; about 5 received placebo; per-sample allocation not given. Material that was analyzed had been drawn on day 63 after the first vaccine or placebo injection. Wuhan-strain SARS-CoV-2 spike was expressed by the Ad26 vector that made up the vaccine. This record belongs to a study of Ad26.COV2.S vaccination and SARS-CoV-2 variants. Study at large: Recipients of Ad26.COV2.S got it intramuscularly, once or twice 56 days apart.

TCRdb's table, derived via immunoSEQ multiplex PCR, lists solely in-frame clones and lacks some. The sample lists 350,000 to 450,000 clones; approximately 92% were seen once. The chain links TRBV14 to TRBJ1-6; 7 positions match TRBD1. The origin of this receptor is a person between 18 and 65 years old who received the Ad26.COV2.S COVID-19 vaccine or a placebo. Sequenced material: peripheral blood, taken in a trial of Ad26.COV2.S vaccine versus placebo. CDR3 sequence: CASSPGQVVTPLHF. The CDR3 DNA reads as TGTGCCAGCAGCCCAGGACAGGTGGTTACACCCCTCCACTTT.